This T cell receptor (beta chain) was recorded in a study of a mutant IDH1 vaccine in newly diagnosed glioma (dated by TCRdb to about 2021). About the investigation overall: Patients received eight vaccinations in weeks 1, 3, 5, 7, 11, 15, 19 and 23, corresponding to visits V03 through V10. Vaccination was initiated 4-6 weeks after radiotherapy alone, or concurrently with temozolomide cycles in the chemotherapy-containing groups. The 30 to 40 treated patients were about 60% male and roughly 38% female, with a mean age of about 38 years. Prior to enrollment, patients had been given standard therapy consisting of radiotherapy alone, temozolomide alone, or radiochemotherapy with temozolomide, with the combination given to most patients. Six visits were used for peripheral blood collection: V03 (baseline), V05, V07, V10, V12 and V13. Longitudinal TCRB deep sequencing was done for some 26 treated patients, wherever samples were available for exploratory analyses. The paper as a whole reports these results and caveats: Selection of PBMC samples for TCRB deep sequencing was based on availability. Vaccine-induced immune responses across multiple MHC alleles were detected in about 93% of patients. The authors stated that sample limitations prevented analyses of patient blood samples from being reproduced. No apparent relationship was observed between pseudoprogression and alterations in the top peripheral T cell clonotypes detected by TCRB sequencing.

Details on this clone: Its antigen is currently not known. Base qualities were left out, and no much larger clone turns up one base away.

To prepare the library, the immunoSEQ multiplex PCR assay was applied. The hsTCRB Kit was used according to the manufacturer's protocol to amplify rearranged TCR beta chain sequences. An Illumina MiSeq was used to sequence the TCRB libraries. As for how the authors treated the data: Demultiplexing, trimming and gene mapping were performed with the kit vendor's proprietary platform. Imported from immuneACCESS, the table was reduced by TCRdb to in-frame sequences with V and J called. These copies leave out some clones; in studies compared against another copy, an unresolved V gene accounts for under half, and the cause of the remainder is not known. That table gives V, J and clone size, and the DNA gave D and trimming. Recorded for this sample are roughly 70,000 clones; about 81% of them occurred a single time. In total, the top ten clones hold roughly 9.5% of the sample. The trim is 8 bases for V and 3 bases for J, with a gap of 7 bases between the germline ends. The CDR3 contains 11 residues, cysteine and phenylalanine counted. Only the CDR3 portion is preserved as DNA: 33 bases, with reading frame beginning at the first base. Via the germline V gene, CDR1 is SNHLY and CDR2 FYNNEI.

This specimen's time point label, interpreted: week 11, during vaccination. Each vaccine dose, consisting of 300 ug of a 20-mer mutant IDH1 peptide in Montanide, was administered subcutaneously with topical imiquimod. Donors had newly diagnosed WHO grade 3 or 4 IDH1-mutant astrocytomas with loss of nuclear ATRX. The samples were drawn from NOA16, a multicentre, single-arm, open-label phase I trial in Germany that tested a mutant IDH1 peptide vaccine in humans for the first time. Genomic DNA for TCRB sequencing was extracted from EDTA blood using the DNeasy Blood and Tissue Kit. The sequence was collected from a woman aged 50 to 60 with glioma. The sequence links TRBV2 to TRBJ1-1; there is no confident call for the D gene. The sample in question was PBMCs, obtained from a glioma patient whose treatment included an IDH1 peptide vaccine. DNA sequence: TGTGCCAGCGGGTTTCACACTGAAGCTTTCTTT. Its coded protein is CASGFHTEAFF. Full variable domain (CDR3 extended with the reference TRBV2 and TRBJ1-1 proteins): EPEVTQTPSHQVTQMGQEVILRCVPISNHLYFYWYRQILGQKVEFLVSFYNNEISEKSEIFDDQFSVERPDGSNFTLKIRSTKLEDSAMYFCASGFHTEAFFGQGTRLTVV.